This is a list of T cell receptor beta chains from one sample in a study of human T cells and chemical hapten exposure. Using its own MiXCR run on the RACE reads, TCRdb lists one record per CDR3 protein. The table records approximately 74,000 distinct CDR3 sequences, around a third of them present only once. The starting material was whole blood, obtained in connection with sensitization to the hapten diphenylcyclopropenone (DPC). The receptors stem from a man aged 35 to 55 with alopecia areata. Some clones in this sample may be carry-over from other donors' samples. CDR3s include the opening cysteine and the closing phenylalanine or tryptophan. D genes are given only for firm matches. Expanded clones get a size class; other rows say once, few or many, or leave the size out.

size	V	J	D	DNA	CDR3
-	TRBV30	TRBJ1-1	-	TGTGCCTGGAGTAGTTGGGGGGGTTTGATCACTGAAGCTTTCTTT	CAWSSWGGLITEAFF
few	TRBV4-3	TRBJ2-2	TRBD1	TGCGCCAGCAGCCGGGCAACAGGGGGCGCCGGGACCGGGGAGCTGTTTTTT	CASSRATGGAGTGELFF
once	TRBV11-2	TRBJ1-2	-	TGTGCCAGCAGCCCCGGGGGGAACTATGGCTACACCTTC	CASSPGGNYGYTF
-	TRBV12-3/TRBV12-4	TRBJ2-7	-	TGTGCCAGCAGTTTAGCCCAGACGGGCGAGTACTTC	CASSLAQTGEYF
-	TRBV3-1	TRBJ1-2	-	TGTGCCAGCAGCCAAGAGCACAGGGCTTATGGCTACACCTTC	CASSQEHRAYGYTF
-	TRBV7-2	TRBJ1-2	-	TGTGCCAGCAGCTTAGGGAACCAGGGAGTTTATGGCTACACCTTC	CASSLGNQGVYGYTF
few	TRBV5-1	TRBJ1-1	-	TGCGCCAGCAGCTTGGAGGACACTGTGAACACTGAAGCTTTCTTT	CASSLEDTVNTEAFF
few	TRBV18	TRBJ1-1	-	TGTGCCAGCTCACCACTTTCAGGATACACTGAAGCTTTCTTT	CASSPLSGYTEAFF
few	TRBV5-5	TRBJ2-3	-	TGTGCCAGCAGCTTGGAAGGAATCGGCACAGATACGCAGTATTTT	CASSLEGIGTDTQYF
few	TRBV5-6	TRBJ2-7	-	TGTGCCAGCAGCCCCGTGGGGGTGCCGAGTGGGCTGGAGCAGTACTTC	CASSPVGVPSGLEQYF
few	TRBV6-1	TRBJ1-3	TRBD1	TGTGCCAGCAGTGTCCTAAGTGGGCAGGGGGCTTCTGGAAACACCATATATTTT	CASSVLSGQGASGNTIYF
few	TRBV7-2	TRBJ2-3	-	TGTGCCAGCAGTATAGGGCTTACAGATACGCAGTATTTT	CASSIGLTDTQYF
-	TRBV28	TRBJ2-1	-	TGTGCCAGCAGGGTCGTCGGGCGTAGCTCCTACAATGAGCAGTTCTTC	CASRVVGRSSYNEQFF
-	TRBV6-2/TRBV6-3	TRBJ2-7	TRBD2	TGTGCCAGCAGTTTTCCTAGCGGGAGCTACGAGCAGTACTTC	CASSFPSGSYEQYF
-	TRBV20-1	TRBJ1-1	-	TGCAGTGCTAGAGGTGGGGAGGGGACTGAAACTTTCTTT	CSARGGEGTETFF
-	TRBV6-5	TRBJ2-1	-	TGTGCCAGCAGTTACTCGATTGGGTCTGAGCAGTTCTTC	CASSYSIGSEQFF
-	TRBV3-1	TRBJ1-1	-	TGTGCCAGCAGCCCGACAGCCTTAGTCACTGAAGCTTTCTTT	CASSPTALVTEAFF
-	TRBV5-1	TRBJ2-3	-	TGCGCCAGCAGCTTGGGGCTGACTAGCACAGATACGCAGTATTTT	CASSLGLTSTDTQYF
-	TRBV20-1	TRBJ2-1	-	TGCAGTGCTAGGGACAGGGGACGTGAAGCGGGAGCCACCTACAATGAGCAGTTCTTC	CSARDRGREAGATYNEQFF
few	TRBV27	TRBJ2-1	-	TGTGCCAGCAGGTCGTTAGGGATGAGTGAGCAGTTCTTC	CASRSLGMSEQFF
-	TRBV7-9	TRBJ1-4	TRBD1	TGTGCCAGCAGCCCCCGACAGGGGCGGCGTGAAAAACTGTTTTTT	CASSPRQGRREKLFF
few	TRBV5-1	TRBJ2-1	TRBD1	TGCGCCAGCAGCTTGGGACAGGGCAGGGCCTCCTACAATGAGCAGTTCTTC	CASSLGQGRASYNEQFF
few	TRBV6-5	TRBJ2-1	TRBD2	TGTGCCAGCAATCTAGCGGGAGTGGGTAATGAGCAGTTCTTC	CASNLAGVGNEQFF
-	TRBV7-2	TRBJ2-3	-	TGTGCCAGCGCTAGTGGCCCGTCGGTCAGGCGCGATACGCAGTATTTT	CASASGPSVRRDTQYF
-	TRBV28	TRBJ2-1	TRBD2	TGTGCCAGCAGTTTAGAGAGCGGGAGGGCCGATGAGCAGTTCTTC	CASSLESGRADEQFF
-	TRBV12-3/TRBV12-4	TRBJ2-5	-	TGTGCCAGCAGTTTAGAGAGAGAGACCCAGTACTTC	CASSLERETQYF
-	TRBV2	TRBJ2-1	-	TGTGCCAGCAGCCCGAAAAGAGGGCCCGATGAGCAGTTCTTC	CASSPKRGPDEQFF
-	TRBV30	TRBJ1-1	-	TGTGCCTGGACCTCCCAAGGGGGGGGGATCGCTGAAGCTTTCTTT	CAWTSQGGGIAEAFF
-	TRBV20-1	TRBJ2-7	TRBD2	TGCAGTGCCCTAGGACTAGCGGCTTACGAGCAGTACTTC	CSALGLAAYEQYF
-	TRBV20-1	TRBJ2-7	TRBD2	TGCAGTGCTAGAGATTTTGCTAGCGGGAGCTCCTACGAGCAGTACTTC	CSARDFASGSSYEQYF
few	TRBV12-3/TRBV12-4	TRBJ2-4	-	TGTGCCAGCAGTTTAGCGGGAGCCAAAAACATTCAGTACTTC	CASSLAGAKNIQYF
few	TRBV18	TRBJ1-1	-	TGTGCCAGCTCACCAGGGCAATACACTGAAGCTTTCTTT	CASSPGQYTEAFF
few	TRBV5-1	TRBJ2-7	TRBD1	TGCGCCAGCAGCCAAGGGACAGCCTACGAGCAGTACTTC	CASSQGTAYEQYF
medium-sized	TRBV27	TRBJ2-7	TRBD1	TGTGCCAGTTCCACCGGGACAGGGGGCGACGAGCAGTACTTC	CASSTGTGGDEQYF
-	TRBV20-1	TRBJ2-7	-	TGCAGTGCTACAGCGCTGTCTTACGAGCAGTACTTC	CSATALSYEQYF
-	TRBV7-2	TRBJ1-1	-	TGTGCCAGCAGCGGGATAATGAGGGTCGGTGAAGCTTTCTTT	CASSGIMRVGEAFF
-	TRBV10-3	TRBJ1-2	-	TGTGCCATCAGTGATGTTCGGGACACCCGGACGAGTGGCTACACCTTC	CAISDVRDTRTSGYTF
-	TRBV6-6	TRBJ1-6	-	TGTGCCAGCAGTTACGAGAGGGGGTCCTATAATTCACCCCTCCACTTT	CASSYERGSYNSPLHF
-	TRBV5-1	TRBJ2-3	-	TGCGCCAGCAATGAACAGACTAGCACAGATACGCAGTATTTT	CASNEQTSTDTQYF
medium-sized	TRBV6-2/TRBV6-3	TRBJ2-3	-	TGTGCCAGCAGTTACAAAGGACCCGAGGCAGATACGCAGTATTTT	CASSYKGPEADTQYF
-	TRBV6-1	TRBJ2-2	TRBD1	TGTGCCAGCACTATGGACAGGGGTTACACCGGGGAGCTGTTTTTT	CASTMDRGYTGELFF
-	TRBV7-9	TRBJ1-5	-	TGTGCCAGCAGCCCCGACGGCAGGAGCAATCAGCCCCAGCATTTT	CASSPDGRSNQPQHF
-	TRBV7-2	TRBJ2-3	-	TGTGCCAGCAGCTTAGTTGGGCTTACTAGCACAGATACGCAGTATTTT	CASSLVGLTSTDTQYF
-	TRBV7-9	TRBJ1-1	-	TGTGCCAGCAGCTGGGGTCGGGACACTGAAGCTTTCTTT	CASSWGRDTEAFF
-	TRBV20-1	TRBJ1-5	-	TGCAGTGCTAGGCGCGGGGGTAGAAGCAATCAGCCCCAGCATTTT	CSARRGGRSNQPQHF
-	TRBV7-9	TRBJ2-1	-	TGTGCCAGCAGCCATTTGGAGGCCTACAATGAGCAGTTCTTC	CASSHLEAYNEQFF
-	TRBV28	TRBJ2-1	TRBD2	TGTGCCAGCCGAACAGGTTGGACTAGCGGGAATAGACGAGGTGAGCAGTTCTTC	CASRTGWTSGNRRGEQFF
few	TRBV5-1	TRBJ2-6	-	TGCGCCAGCAGCTTGGTAGGATCCTCTGGGGCCAACGTCCTGACTTTC	CASSLVGSSGANVLTF
-	TRBV10-2	TRBJ1-1	-	TGCGCCAGCAAGATTGTGGGTCAGGTTACTGAAGCTTTCTTT	CASKIVGQVTEAFF